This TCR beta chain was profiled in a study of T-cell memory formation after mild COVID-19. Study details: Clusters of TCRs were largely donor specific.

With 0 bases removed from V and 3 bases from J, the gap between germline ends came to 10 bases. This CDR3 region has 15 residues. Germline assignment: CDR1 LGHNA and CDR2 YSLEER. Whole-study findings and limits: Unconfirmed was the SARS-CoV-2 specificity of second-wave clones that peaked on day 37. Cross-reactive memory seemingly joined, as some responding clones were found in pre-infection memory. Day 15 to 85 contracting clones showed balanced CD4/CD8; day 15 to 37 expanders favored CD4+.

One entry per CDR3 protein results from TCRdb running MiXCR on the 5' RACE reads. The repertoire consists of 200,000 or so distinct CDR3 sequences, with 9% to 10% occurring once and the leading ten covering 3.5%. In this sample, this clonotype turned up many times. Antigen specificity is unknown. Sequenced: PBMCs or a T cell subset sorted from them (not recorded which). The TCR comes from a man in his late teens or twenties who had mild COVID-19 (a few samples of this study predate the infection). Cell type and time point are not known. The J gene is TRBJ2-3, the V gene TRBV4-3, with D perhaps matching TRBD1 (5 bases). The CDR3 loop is CASSQEGVGTDTQYF. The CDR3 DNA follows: TGCGCCAGCAGCCAAGAAGGGGTGGGGACAGATACGCAGTATTTT.